This T cell receptor beta chain was profiled in a study of patients and donors after allogeneic stem cell transplantation. This clonotype was counted only a few times. This CDR3 comprises 15 residues. With 6 bases removed from V and 1 base from J, the gap between germline ends came to 15 bases. Germline loops: CDR1 MNHEY, CDR2 SVGEGT. Each CDR3 protein gets one entry after TCRdb re-called the RT-PCR reads with MiXCR. Here the sample spans about 960,000 distinct CDR3 sequences, roughly 18% being singletons. J is TRBJ1-1 and V is TRBV6-2 or TRBV6-3; D perhaps matches TRBD1 (5 bases). This sequence originates from a human donor who was either an allogeneic HSCT recipient or a stem cell or donor lymphocyte infusion donor (not recorded which). It is not recorded whose cells these are; they may come from a transplant donor. The sample comprised blood, either unsorted or a sorted T cell fraction (not recorded which). The CDR3: CASRWIGAQNTEAFF. The DNA of the CDR3 is TGTGCCAGCAGATGGATAGGGGCCCAGAACACTGAAGCTTTCTTT.